This passage covers 6 T cell receptor beta chains from one sample sequenced in a study of T-cell reconstitution after alpha-beta-depleted transplantation in children. Preparation of the TCRbeta library was carried out with unique molecular identifiers. Each CDR3 protein is one row after TCRdb ran MiXCR on the PCR reads. The table includes hundreds of thousands of distinct CDR3 sequences, about 10% detected once. This specimen was PBMCs from the stem cell graft donor, taken from the stem cell graft. All receptors come from a human donor who donated a stem cell graft to a child with acute myeloid leukemia.

Here the CDR3 DNA reads TGTGCCAGCAGCGCGGAGGGAGTGTGGGGACTAGCGGGGGTCGGTGAGCAGTTCTTC. Protein product: CASSAEGVWGLAGVGEQFF. The chain combines TRBV5-6 with TRBJ2-1; TRBD2 agrees at 14 bases. The CDR3 runs 19 residues. Germline V gives CDR1 SGHDT, CDR2 YYEEEE. Unmatched junction bases numbered 18, after V lost 4 bases and J lost 9 bases. The variable domain in full, with the rest retrieved from reference TRBV5-6 and TRBJ2-1, is DAGVTQSPTHLIKTRGQQVTLRCSPKSGHDTVSWYQQALGQGPQFIFQYYEEEERQRGNFPDRFSGHQFPNYSSELNVNALLLGDSALYLCASSAEGVWGLAGVGEQFFGPGTRLTVL.

The CDR3 DNA sequence: TGTGCCAGCAGTCTCTACAGGGGCGCAGATACGCAGTATTTT. Protein: CASSLYRGADTQYF. The chain combines TRBV6-1 with TRBJ2-3; TRBD1 matches 7 bases. CDR1 is MNHNS, CDR2 SASEGT, per germline. V trimming: 5 bases; J trimming: 4 bases; junction bases outside the gene matches: 6. This CDR3 contains 14 residues.

This clonotype has more than one count but fewer than ten. The rearrangement uses TRBV5-1 and TRBJ2-7, with a weak D call TRBD1 (5 bases). Germline V lookup: CDR1 SGHRS, CDR2 YFSETQ. The V end lost 4 bases, the J end lost 2 bases, and 16 bases lay between the germline ends. The CDR3 runs 15 residues. In DNA form, the CDR3 reads TGCGCCAGCAGCCCTGACAGAGCCCCTCCCTACGAGCAGTACTTC. The encoded protein is CASSPDRAPPYEQYF.

In this sample, this clonotype turned up many times. This chain links TRBV29-1 with TRBJ2-3, with 9 nucleotides matching TRBD2. The germline V gene has CDR1 SQVTM and CDR2 ANQGSEA. V lost 6 bases, J lost 2 bases, and 6 bases stayed unmatched. The CDR3 has 14 residues. The CDR3 is CSVPRLAATDTQYF. CDR3 bases: TGCAGCGTCCCCAGACTAGCGGCCACAGATACGCAGTATTTT.

The rearrangement joins TRBV4-3 to TRBJ2-1; TRBD1 matches at 8 bases. J lost 6 bases, V lost 0 bases, and 10 bases had no gene match. CDR1 and CDR2 (germline): LGHNA, YSLEER. The CDR3 has 17 amino acids. CDR3 DNA: TGCGCCAGCAGCCAAGATCCCGGACAGGGTGGCCTCAATGAGCAGTTCTTC. This encodes CASSQDPGQGGLNEQFF.

This clonotype has a handful of counts. The V gene is TRBV28, the J gene TRBJ1-2; D not resolved. The V gene lost 6 bases and the J gene lost 2 bases, with 7 bases spanning the gap. Germline loops: CDR1 MDHEN, CDR2 SYDVKM. This CDR3 has 12 residues. CDR3 protein: CASRRENYGYTF. CDR3 nucleotides: TGTGCCAGCAGAAGGGAGAACTATGGCTACACCTTC.